These 24 T cell receptor beta chains originate from one sample sequenced in a study of low-dose radiotherapy and immunotherapy resistance in tumors. cDNA synthesis used a TRAV/TRBV-specific primer set for both chains. Over roughly 19 PCR cycles, TCRs were amplified from a constant-region primer and V-primer adapter. One entry per CDR3 protein results from TCRdb running MiXCR on the reads. This sample carries around 79,000 distinct CDR3 sequences, approximately 20% of them seen once, and the ten largest clones take 4.5% to 7.5%. As for time point: before trial treatment. Sequencing used PBMCs, obtained before treatment. These receptors originate from a male donor with prostate cancer.

This clonotype was counted many times. The genes are TRBV11-2 and TRBJ2-1; D tentatively fits TRBD1 or TRBD2 (5 bases each). Trimming left V 5 bases short and J 10 bases short, with 18 bases between. The CDR3 has 14 amino acids. CDR1 SGHAT and CDR2 FQNNGV come from the germline V gene. CDR3 nucleotide sequence: TGTGCCAGCAGCCGCCGTGGGGACCAACGGGAGCAGTTCTTC. It translates to CASSRRGDQREQFF.

This clonotype was seen ten or more times. This chain connects TRBV7-2 to TRBJ2-7; D is possibly TRBD1 (5 bases). The CDR3 is 15 amino acids. V was clipped by 2 bases and J by 4 bases, with 15 bases between them. Germline V gives CDR1 SGHTA, CDR2 FQGNSA. CDR3 sequence (DNA): TGTGCCAGCAGCTTATTGGCAGGGTTTCGGTACGAGCAGTACTTC. Translating gives CASSLLAGFRYEQYF.

This clonotype has just a few counts. The chain carries TRBV5-1 and TRBJ1-2; TRBD1 agrees at 8 bases. The CDR3 is 14 amino acids. Germline V gives CDR1 SGHRS, CDR2 YFSETQ. V shed 4 bases and J 0 bases; nucleotides not matched to a gene: 2. DNA for the CDR3: TGCGCCAGCAGCCCAGGGGGCGCTAACTATGGCTACACCTTC. This sequence encodes CASSPGGANYGYTF.

This clonotype was seen many times. V is TRBV7-8 and J is TRBJ1-5; D unresolved. The germline gives CDR1 SGHVS, CDR2 FQNEAQ. This CDR3 comprises 14 residues. Trimming shortened V by 3 bases and J by 4 bases, and 10 bases separated the two germline ends. The CDR3 bases are TGTGCCAGCAGCTTTAATTTAGGGAATCAGCCCCAGCATTTT. Residues: CASSFNLGNQPQHF.

This clonotype was seen repeatedly, ten times or more. V is TRBV27 and J is TRBJ2-5, with D possibly being TRBD1 (5 bases). V gave up 3 bases and J gave up 5 bases, with 10 bases separating them. Germline CDR1 reads MNHEY; CDR2 reads SMNVEV (reference sequence). The CDR3 runs 13 residues. CDR3 nucleotide sequence: TGTGCCAGCAGTTTTAGGGGCGCGGAGACCCAGTACTTC. It is translated as CASSFRGAETQYF.

By share, this clonotype ranks as medium-sized (0.01 to 0.1%). This chain joins TRBV5-3 and TRBJ2-1, with TRBD2 matching 7 bases. TRBV5-3 is reported as an ORF; its role is uncertain. The CDR3 has 15 amino acids. Germline trimming cut 4 bases from V and 6 bases from J; bases unmatched to any gene: 10. CDR3 sequence: CARSGGGPAVNEQFF. DNA of the CDR3: TGTGCCAGAAGCGGGGGAGGGCCGGCCGTCAATGAGCAGTTCTTC.

This clonotype was found many times. V and J are TRBV6-2 or TRBV6-3 and TRBJ2-7, with D perhaps TRBD1 (5 bases). V dropped 5 bases and J dropped 4 bases, with 9 bases sitting between them. CDR3 length: 12 residues. Germline CDR1 MNHEY, CDR2 SVGEGT. The CDR3 sequence is CASSLRDYEQYF. CDR3 nucleotide sequence: TGTGCCAGCAGTCTCAGGGATTACGAGCAGTACTTC.

The sample holds many counts of this clonotype. The chain uses TRBV3-1 and TRBJ1-1; a weak D match, TRBD1 (6 bases). Trimming shortened V by 4 bases and J by 11 bases, and 32 bases separated the two germline ends. The V gene's germline CDR1 is LGHDT and CDR2 YNNKEL (reference sequence). The CDR3 spans 18 residues. The CDR3 nucleotides are TGTGCCAGCAGCCTGTCATCAGGTTCAGTCGACAGGCACCTTGGGGCTTTCTTT. Translation gives CASSLSSGSVDRHLGAFF.

This clonotype was seen repeatedly, ten times or more. The chain employs TRBV3-1 and TRBJ2-5; no clear D. The ends were cut back, 3 bases at V and 5 bases at J, with 10 bases in the middle. CDR1 is LGHDT and CDR2 is YNNKEL in the germline V gene (reference sequence). This CDR3 region has 13 residues. CDR3 nucleotide sequence: TGTGCCAGCAGCCAGCGCCTACCTGAGACCCAGTACTTC. Translating gives CASSQRLPETQYF.

On this clonotype: This may be a read error: a much more frequent sequence differs by one nucleotide. J is TRBJ2-4 and V is TRBV7-3; 11 bases fit TRBD2. J lost 13 bases, V lost 4 bases, and 18 bases had no gene match. The CDR3 runs 17 residues. Germline CDR1 SGHTA, CDR2 FQGTGA. The CDR3 region has the DNA TGTGCCAGCAGCTCCAGGGTAGCGGGAGGGCCCTACAATGAGCAGTACTTC. As protein: CASSSRVAGGPYNEQYF. The variable domain in full, completed from reference TRBV7-3 and TRBJ2-4, reads GAGVSQTPSNKVTEKGKYVELRCDPISGHTALYWYRQSLGQGPEFLIYFQGTGAADDSGLPNDRFFAVRPEGSVSTLKIQRTERGDSAVYLCASSSRVAGGPYNEQYFGAGTRLSVL.

This clonotype was observed at least ten times. CDR3 sequence reads: CASRSVGSNRLFF. Written as DNA, the CDR3 is TGTGCCAGCAGATCCGTGGGGTCCAACAGACTGTTTTTT. The genes are TRBV7-8 and TRBJ1-4; D remains ambiguous. The V end lost 6 bases, the J end lost 13 bases, and 18 bases lay between the germline ends. The CDR3 consists of 13 residues. The V gene's germline CDR1 is SGHVS and CDR2 FQNEAQ.

The sample holds many counts of this clonotype. This chain joins TRBV7-9 and TRBJ2-7, with D unresolved. Germline lookup yields CDR1 SEHNR and CDR2 FQNEAQ (reference sequence). V was trimmed by 1 base and J by 5 bases, leaving 9 bases between them. The CDR3 has 13 residues. The CDR3 coding sequence is TGTGCCAGCAGCTTAGATATGTCCCACGAGCAGTACTTC. Its protein product is CASSLDMSHEQYF.

Comment on this clonotype: A far larger clone is a single base away, which makes a read error likely. This chain links TRBV9 with TRBJ2-1; TRBD2 aligns across 10 bases. The trim removed 0 bases at V and 13 bases at J, leaving 13 bases unmatched. The CDR3 is 16 amino acids. Per germline, CDR1 SGDLS and CDR2 YYNGEE. CDR3 DNA sequence: TGTGCCAGCAGCGTAGGGACTAGCGGAGGCCAAGAGACCCAGTTCTTC. Its translation is CASSVGTSGGQETQFF.

This clonotype was seen repeatedly, ten times or more. The CDR3 spells CASSSRVPYGYTF. Here the CDR3 DNA reads TGTGCCAGCAGCAGTAGGGTCCCCTATGGCTACACCTTC. V gene TRBV7-3 combines with J gene TRBJ1-2, with D hard to call. V was cut by 5 bases and J by 4 bases, with 11 bases left in between. Germline V gene sequence: CDR1 SGHTA, CDR2 FQGTGA. This CDR3 has 13 residues.

At least ten counts were recorded for this clonotype. Relative to the germline gene, one junction end is altered; a read error may explain this. V is TRBV3-1 and J is TRBJ1-5, with unresolved D. The CDR3 contains 13 residues. Germline V lookup: CDR1 LGHDT, CDR2 YNNKEL (reference sequence). The CDR3 loop reads CASSQNSHQPQHF. The CDR3 DNA follows: TGTGCCAGCAGCCAGAATAGCCATCAGCCCCAGCATTTT.

The gene calls are TRBV7-2 and TRBJ2-3; 9 bases agree with TRBD2. V shed 5 bases, J shed 2 bases, and the junction held 8 bases outside the gene matches. Germline loops: CDR1 SGHTA, CDR2 FQGNSA. The CDR3 has 16 residues. The CDR3, as DNA: TGTGCCAGCAGCGTTGGAGCGGGAGGCCACACAGATACGCAGTATTTT. This sequence encodes CASSVGAGGHTDTQYF.

This clonotype was seen repeatedly, ten times or more. V usage is TRBV7-2 and J usage is TRBJ1-2, with D tentatively TRBD1 (6 bases). CDR1 and CDR2 (germline): SGHTA, FQGNSA. Deletions cut 4 bases from V and 4 bases from J, with 10 bases between. The CDR3 extends over 13 amino acids. CDR3 in DNA: TGTGCCAGCAGCTCGGACAGCCTCTATGGCTACACCTTC. It encodes CASSSDSLYGYTF.

This clonotype was observed many times. The V call is TRBV5-1, the J call TRBJ2-1; D might be TRBD1 or TRBD2, each matching 6 bases. V was pared by 8 bases and J by 5 bases, with 17 bases between. Germline CDR1 is SGHRS and CDR2 is YFSETQ. The CDR3 extends over 14 amino acids. The CDR3 DNA sequence: TGCGCCAGTACCAAGGACGGGGGCAACAATGAGCAGTTCTTC. Encoded protein: CASTKDGGNNEQFF.

This clonotype has ten or more counts. The rearrangement links TRBV19 to TRBJ2-7, with a tentative D call TRBD1 (5 bases). The CDR3 consists of 14 residues. Trimming cost V 3 bases and J 1 base, with 10 bases left between them. Germline V gene lookup returns CDR1 LNHDA and CDR2 SQIVND (reference sequence). CDR3 residues: CASSIGASSYEQYF. The CDR3 nucleotides are TGTGCCAGTAGTATTGGGGCCAGTTCCTACGAGCAGTACTTC. The whole variable domain, remainder taken from reference TRBV19 and TRBJ2-7, is DGGITQSPKYLFRKEGQNVTLSCEQNLNHDAMYWYRQDPGQGLRLIYYSQIVNDFQKGDIAEGYSVSREKKESFPLTVTSAQKNPTAFYLCASSIGASSYEQYFGPGTRLTVT.

This clonotype was detected many times. V usage is TRBV29-1 and J usage is TRBJ2-5; the D is unclear. V lost 4 bases, J lost 1 base, and 7 bases lay in between. The germline V gene encodes CDR1 SQVTM and CDR2 ANQGSEA. The CDR3 sequence is 12 residues long. The CDR3 region is CSVGGFQETQYF. The CDR3 DNA reads as TGCAGCGTTGGTGGGTTCCAAGAGACCCAGTACTTC.

The CDR3 DNA sequence: TGTGCCAGCTCACCGGAGACAGGGAACAATCAGCCCCAGCATTTT. Its protein is CASSPETGNNQPQHF. The rearrangement links TRBV18 to TRBJ1-5, with 7 bases lining up with TRBD1. The J segment lost 3 bases and the V segment lost 3 bases, leaving 5 bases of the junction unmatched. The CDR3 is 15 amino acids. The V gene's germline CDR1 is KGHSH and CDR2 LQKENI.

This clonotype showed up many times. The rearrangement uses TRBV6-5 and TRBJ2-5; weak D call: TRBD2 (6 bases). V lost 0 bases and J lost 4, with 9 bases in between. CDR1 is MNHEY and CDR2 is SVGAGI in the germline V gene. CDR3 length: 14 amino acids. The DNA of the CDR3 is TGTGCCAGCAGTTACTCGTTCGGGGGAGAGACCCAGTACTTC. This codes for CASSYSFGGETQYF.

This clonotype was detected ten times or more. The rearrangement uses TRBV7-2 and TRBJ2-7, with 8 bases fitting TRBD1. The CDR3 has 15 amino acids. Germline CDR1 is SGHTA and CDR2 is FQGNSA. Trimming took 4 bases from V and 5 from J; bases not matched to a gene: 10. The CDR3 sequence is CASSSPTGQGNEQYF. The CDR3 DNA sequence: TGTGCCAGCAGCTCTCCAACCGGACAGGGAAACGAGCAGTACTTC.

This clonotype has at least ten counts. The chain employs TRBV20-1 and TRBJ2-3, with 10 bases fitting TRBD1. This CDR3 is 16 amino acids long. Germline V CDR1 and CDR2: DFQATT, SNEGSKA (reference sequence). The J segment lost 0 bases and the V segment lost 3 bases, leaving 6 bases of the junction unmatched. In DNA, the CDR3 is TGCAGTGCTAGTAACCCGGACAGGGGGAGCACAGATACGCAGTATTTT. Its translation is CSASNPDRGSTDTQYF.